The rows below give T cell receptor beta chains drawn from one sample of a study of T cell clonotyping in hematopoietic cell transplantation. Profiled with immunoSEQ multiplex PCR; TCRdb holds only in-frame clones, not every one. Found here are 25,000 to 35,000 clones, roughly 71% of them singletons; the top ten hold roughly 6.2%. Sequencing used peripheral blood mononuclear cells, obtained before stem cell transplant. The receptor set was obtained from a man over 45 with myelodysplastic syndrome. Some clones in this sample may be carry-over from other donors' samples. Each CDR3 is given with its conserved first and last residue. D genes are given only for firm matches. Size values are once, few and many counts, or a class for expanded clones, and some rows have none.

size	D	length	V	J	CDR3	DNA
-	TRBD1	18	TRBV7-2	TRBJ2-2	CASSLVPTRDRGNGELFF	TGTGCCAGCAGCTTAGTACCAACCCGGGACAGGGGTAACGGGGAGCTGTTTTTT
-	-	14	TRBV27	TRBJ2-7	CASSSPLRSYEQYF	TGTGCCAGCAGTTCCCCTCTACGATCCTACGAGCAGTACTTC
-	TRBD1	14	TRBV5-6	TRBJ1-5	CASSSGQTNQPQHF	TGTGCCAGCAGCTCGGGACAGACAAATCAGCCCCAGCATTTT
-	TRBD1	13	TRBV7-2	TRBJ1-2	CASNSGTAYGYTF	TGTGCCAGCAACTCCGGGACAGCCTATGGCTACACCTTC
-	-	14	TRBV6-5	TRBJ1-2	CASSPLGGFYGYTF	TGTGCCAGCAGTCCCCTCGGAGGGTTCTATGGCTACACCTTC
-	-	12	TRBV19	TRBJ1-1	CASSHLNTEAFF	TGTGCCAGTAGCCATCTTAACACTGAAGCTTTCTTT
-	TRBD2	20	TRBV28	TRBJ2-3	CASSLPGLAGGFLPTDTQYF	TGTGCCAGCAGTTTGCCCGGACTAGCGGGGGGGTTTCTCCCTACAGATACGCAGTATTTT
-	TRBD2	13	TRBV5-6	TRBJ2-5	CASFGTSGETQYF	TGTGCCAGCTTTGGGACTAGTGGCGAGACCCAGTACTTC
few	TRBD1	14	TRBV5-1	TRBJ1-5	CASSSGQGNQPQHF	TGCGCCAGCAGCTCCGGACAGGGCAATCAGCCCCAGCATTTT
-	-	10	TRBV30	TRBJ2-7	CAFGAYEQYF	TGTGCCTTCGGGGCCTACGAGCAGTACTTC